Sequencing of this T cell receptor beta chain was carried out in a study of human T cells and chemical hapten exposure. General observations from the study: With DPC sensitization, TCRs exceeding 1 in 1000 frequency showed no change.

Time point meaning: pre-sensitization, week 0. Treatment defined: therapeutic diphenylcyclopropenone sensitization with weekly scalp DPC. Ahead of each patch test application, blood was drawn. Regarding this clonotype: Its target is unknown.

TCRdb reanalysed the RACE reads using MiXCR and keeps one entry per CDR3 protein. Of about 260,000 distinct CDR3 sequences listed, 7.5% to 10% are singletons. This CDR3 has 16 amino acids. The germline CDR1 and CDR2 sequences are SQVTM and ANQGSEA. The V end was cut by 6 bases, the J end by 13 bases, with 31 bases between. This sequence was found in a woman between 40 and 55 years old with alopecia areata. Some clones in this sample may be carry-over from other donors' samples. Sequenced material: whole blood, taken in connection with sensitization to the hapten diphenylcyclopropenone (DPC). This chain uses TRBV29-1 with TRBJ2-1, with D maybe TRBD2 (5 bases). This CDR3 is CSVAPSGGPRMDLQFF. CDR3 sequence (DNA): TGCAGCGTCGCCCCGAGTGGCGGGCCGCGGATGGATTTACAGTTCTTC.